These T cell receptor beta chains were read from a single sample in a study of blood T cell repertoires in COVID-19. Sequenced by immunoSEQ multiplex PCR; TCRdb stores in-frame clones only, minus some. In the table there are about 220,000 clones, 85% to 90% of which are singletons. The sequenced sample was PBMCs or T cells enriched from blood (not recorded which). The receptor set was obtained from a woman aged 45-65 years with acute COVID-19. Each CDR3 is given with its conserved first and last residue. The D gene is left open where the match is weak.

J gene	D gene	V gene	CDR3 protein
TRBJ2-3	TRBD2	TRBV7-6	CASSPRGSGRTTDTQYF
TRBJ2-7	TRBD1	TRBV18	CASSPRKDREVCMDF
TRBJ1-6	TRBD1	TRBV11-2	CASSRGTANSPLHF
TRBJ2-5	NA	TRBV7-9	CASSPIVETQYF
TRBJ1-1	NA	TRBV30	CAWSPPGGTEAFF
TRBJ1-2	TRBD1	TRBV7-9	CASSLGDRAGYTF
TRBJ1-4	TRBD1	TRBV5-8	CASSQESRGLGEKLFF
TRBJ1-6	NA	TRBV11-2	CASSFNTPGSPLHF
TRBJ1-2	TRBD1	TRBV19	CASSIRGHRDRGYTF
TRBJ2-1	NA	TRBV9	CASSVAGNEQFF
TRBJ2-1	TRBD1	TRBV5-1	CASIGQGNNEQFF
TRBJ2-7	TRBD1	TRBV6-2/TRBV6-3	CASSPDRVSEQYF
TRBJ2-1	NA	TRBV19	CASSISHRISYNEQFF
TRBJ2-6	NA	TRBV5-1	CASSLPLPSSGANVLTF
TRBJ2-2	TRBD2	TRBV5-6	CASSALAGQNTGELFF
TRBJ2-2	TRBD1	TRBV27	CASSPGQGLGTGELFF
TRBJ2-7	NA	TRBV6-1	CASSEAPQDFYEQYF
TRBJ1-4	NA	TRBV29-1	CSVASGVLVSEKLFF
TRBJ2-2	NA	TRBV15	CATSRAGDTGELFF
TRBJ2-5	NA	TRBV10-1	CASSDRGQDQETQYF
TRBJ2-7	NA	TRBV6-5	CASSYSPQETYEQYF
TRBJ2-7	TRBD2	TRBV7-6	CASSLIGTSGKANEQYF
TRBJ1-5	NA	TRBV12-3/TRBV12-4	CATYKGPGQPQHF
TRBJ2-2	NA	TRBV24-1	CATSVGISGAQANTGELFF
TRBJ2-1	TRBD2	TRBV6-1	CASSGVSSGRANEQFF
TRBJ1-2	NA	TRBV14	CASSQDTGYGYTF